This is a list of T cell receptor beta chains from one sample in a study of blood T cell repertoires in COVID-19. Using immunoSEQ multiplex PCR, the repertoire was profiled, and TCRdb retains in-frame clones only, with some absent. The sample consists of just under 350,000 clones, about 86% of them appearing once. The sample was peripheral blood. The receptors here all came from a man aged 25-45 years with active or convalescent COVID-19. The CDR3 runs from the conserved cysteine through the conserved F or W. The order of the fields is clone size, V gene, D gene, J gene, CDR3 protein, CDR3 DNA. A D gene is named only where the DNA matches it firmly. Size is omitted from some rows. Given values are once, few, many or a class for expanded clones.

abundance: .
v_gene: TRBV29-1
d_gene: .
j_gene: TRBJ1-1
CDR3aa: CSVREKNTEAFF
CDR3nt: TGCAGCGTCCGAGAAAAGAATACTGAAGCTTTCTTT

abundance: .
v_gene: TRBV19
d_gene: .
j_gene: TRBJ1-2
CDR3aa: CASSIPSATDYYGYTF
CDR3nt: TGTGCCAGTAGTATACCGTCCGCGACGGACTACTATGGCTACACCTTC

abundance: .
v_gene: TRBV30
d_gene: .
j_gene: TRBJ1-2
CDR3aa: CAWSSQGGYTF
CDR3nt: TGTGCCTGGAGTTCTCAGGGTGGCTACACCTTC

abundance: .
v_gene: TRBV6-6
d_gene: .
j_gene: TRBJ2-7
CDR3aa: CASSYSRVARYEQYF
CDR3nt: TGTGCCAGCAGTTACTCCCGGGTGGCTAGGTACGAGCAGTACTTC

abundance: .
v_gene: TRBV7-2
d_gene: .
j_gene: TRBJ1-6
CDR3aa: CASSLSTGSPFSPLHF
CDR3nt: TGTGCCAGCAGCCTTAGTACAGGGAGCCCTTTTTCACCCCTCCACTTT

abundance: .
v_gene: TRBV6-1
d_gene: TRBD2
j_gene: TRBJ2-1
CDR3aa: CASREGLAFEQFF
CDR3nt: TGTGCCAGCAGAGAAGGACTAGCGTTTGAGCAGTTCTTC

abundance: few
v_gene: TRBV4-3
d_gene: .
j_gene: TRBJ1-5
CDR3aa: CASSLETGRNQPQHF
CDR3nt: TGCGCCAGCAGCCTCGAAACCGGGAGAAATCAGCCCCAGCATTTT

abundance: few
v_gene: TRBV12-3/TRBV12-4
d_gene: TRBD1
j_gene: TRBJ1-3
CDR3aa: CASSSQGDTIYF
CDR3nt: TGTGCCAGCAGTTCCCAGGGGGACACCATATATTTT

abundance: .
v_gene: TRBV5-8
d_gene: TRBD2
j_gene: TRBJ2-1
CDR3aa: CASSLGAGGPHNEQFF
CDR3nt: TGTGCCAGCAGCTTGGGGGCGGGAGGGCCACACAATGAGCAGTTCTTC

abundance: .
v_gene: TRBV3-1/TRBV3-2
d_gene: TRBD2
j_gene: TRBJ2-1
CDR3aa: CASSQTGLAGVSSYNEQFF
CDR3nt: TGTGCCAGCAGCCAAACGGGACTAGCGGGAGTCAGCTCCTACAATGAGCAGTTCTTC

abundance: .
v_gene: TRBV11-3
d_gene: .
j_gene: TRBJ1-1
CDR3aa: CASSLGGTMNTEAFF
CDR3nt: TGTGCCAGCAGCTTAGGCGGTACAATGAACACTGAAGCTTTCTTT

abundance: .
v_gene: TRBV11-2
d_gene: .
j_gene: TRBJ2-1
CDR3aa: CASSLNADNEQFF
CDR3nt: TGTGCCAGCAGCTTAAACGCGGACAATGAGCAGTTCTTC

abundance: .
v_gene: TRBV7-3
d_gene: .
j_gene: TRBJ1-1
CDR3aa: CASSLTSHMDMDF
CDR3nt: TGTGCCAGCAGCTTAACGTCTCACATGGACATGGACTTT

abundance: .
v_gene: TRBV5-5
d_gene: .
j_gene: TRBJ1-4
CDR3aa: CASSLYSSEKLFF
CDR3nt: TGTGCCAGCAGCTTATACTCCTCGGAAAAACTGTTTTTT

abundance: .
v_gene: TRBV19
d_gene: .
j_gene: TRBJ1-6
CDR3aa: CASSIGQFNSPLHF
CDR3nt: TGTGCCAGTAGTATAGGACAGTTTAATTCACCCCTCCACTTT

abundance: .
v_gene: TRBV7-3
d_gene: TRBD2
j_gene: TRBJ2-1
CDR3aa: CASSLLAGAYNEQFF
CDR3nt: TGTGCCAGCAGCTTACTAGCGGGAGCGTACAATGAGCAGTTCTTC

abundance: .
v_gene: TRBV18
d_gene: TRBD2
j_gene: TRBJ2-7
CDR3aa: CASSPRLADNYEQYF
CDR3nt: TGTGCCAGCTCACCCCGACTAGCGGATAACTACGAGCAGTACTTC

abundance: .
v_gene: TRBV5-1
d_gene: TRBD2
j_gene: TRBJ2-1
CDR3aa: CASSLPLANEQFF
CDR3nt: TGCGCCAGCAGCTTGCCACTAGCGAATGAGCAGTTCTTC

abundance: .
v_gene: TRBV6-5
d_gene: .
j_gene: TRBJ2-5
CDR3aa: CASSSGDGETQYF
CDR3nt: TGTGCCAGCAGTTCAGGGGACGGAGAGACCCAGTACTTC

abundance: .
v_gene: TRBV7-3
d_gene: .
j_gene: TRBJ1-1
CDR3aa: CASSTGRGTAFF
CDR3nt: TGTGCCAGCAGCACCGGACGGGGGACAGCTTTCTTT

abundance: .
v_gene: TRBV7-8
d_gene: .
j_gene: TRBJ1-4
CDR3aa: CASSPRRGGTNEKLFF
CDR3nt: TGTGCCAGCAGTCCCCGGAGAGGGGGAACTAATGAAAAACTGTTTTTT

abundance: few
v_gene: TRBV11-2
d_gene: .
j_gene: TRBJ2-1
CDR3aa: CASSLGQLNEQFF
CDR3nt: TGTGCCAGCAGTTTGGGACAACTCAATGAGCAGTTCTTC

abundance: few
v_gene: TRBV6-1
d_gene: .
j_gene: TRBJ1-2
CDR3aa: CASSEVDSYGYTF
CDR3nt: TGTGCCAGCAGCGAAGTAGACAGCTATGGCTACACCTTC

abundance: .
v_gene: TRBV29-1
d_gene: TRBD1
j_gene: TRBJ2-6
CDR3aa: CSVDGQGASSGANVLTF
CDR3nt: TGCAGCGTTGATGGACAGGGGGCATCTTCTGGGGCCAACGTCCTGACTTTC

abundance: .
v_gene: TRBV7-9
d_gene: .
j_gene: TRBJ2-7
CDR3aa: CASSGGAGRSYYEQYF
CDR3nt: TGTGCCAGCAGTGGGGGGGCAGGGCGCAGTTACTACGAGCAGTACTTC

abundance: once
v_gene: TRBV2
d_gene: .
j_gene: TRBJ1-2
CDR3aa: CASSDHSLYGYTF
CDR3nt: TGTGCCAGCAGTGACCACAGCTTATATGGCTACACCTTC

abundance: .
v_gene: TRBV5-1
d_gene: TRBD1
j_gene: TRBJ2-7
CDR3aa: CASSLGQGLYLYEQYF
CDR3nt: TGCGCCAGCAGCCTAGGACAGGGATTATACCTCTACGAGCAGTACTTC

abundance: .
v_gene: TRBV7-6
d_gene: TRBD2
j_gene: TRBJ2-5
CDR3aa: CASSLGLAGGEVQETQYF
CDR3nt: TGTGCCAGCAGCTTGGGACTAGCGGGGGGGGAGGTCCAAGAGACCCAGTACTTC

abundance: .
v_gene: TRBV9
d_gene: TRBD2
j_gene: TRBJ2-5
CDR3aa: CASSVASGRGQETQYF
CDR3nt: TGTGCCAGCAGCGTAGCGAGCGGGAGGGGGCAAGAGACCCAGTACTTC

abundance: .
v_gene: TRBV19
d_gene: .
j_gene: TRBJ1-3
CDR3aa: CASRGGRENTIYF
CDR3nt: TGTGCCAGTAGGGGGGGGCGTGAAAACACCATATATTTT

abundance: once
v_gene: TRBV6-5
d_gene: TRBD1
j_gene: TRBJ2-7
CDR3aa: CASSYSAATGAYEQYF
CDR3nt: TGTGCCAGCAGTTACTCGGCCGCGACAGGGGCCTACGAGCAGTACTTC

abundance: .
v_gene: TRBV18
d_gene: TRBD2
j_gene: TRBJ2-3
CDR3aa: CASSPRGSGRAADTQYF
CDR3nt: TGTGCCAGCTCACCACGGGGCAGCGGGAGGGCTGCAGATACGCAGTATTTT

abundance: .
v_gene: TRBV2
d_gene: .
j_gene: TRBJ1-3
CDR3aa: CASSQGLTGNTIYF
CDR3nt: TGTGCCAGCAGCCAGGGCCTTACTGGAAACACCATATATTTT

abundance: .
v_gene: TRBV18
d_gene: TRBD1
j_gene: TRBJ1-3
CDR3aa: CASSPPGTGLGNTIYF
CDR3nt: TGTGCCAGCTCACCACCGGGGACAGGGCTTGGAAACACCATATATTTT

abundance: .
v_gene: TRBV28
d_gene: .
j_gene: TRBJ2-5
CDR3aa: CASSSRAGREETQYF
CDR3nt: TGTGCCAGCAGCTCCCGAGCGGGCCGGGAAGAGACCCAGTACTTC

abundance: few
v_gene: TRBV5-1
d_gene: TRBD1
j_gene: TRBJ2-1
CDR3aa: CASSTAGTGVREQFF
CDR3nt: TGCGCCAGCAGCACAGCCGGGACAGGGGTGCGGGAGCAGTTCTTC

abundance: once
v_gene: TRBV7-9
d_gene: TRBD2
j_gene: TRBJ2-2
CDR3aa: CASGLATAGELFF
CDR3nt: TGTGCCAGCGGACTAGCGACGGCCGGGGAGCTGTTTTTT